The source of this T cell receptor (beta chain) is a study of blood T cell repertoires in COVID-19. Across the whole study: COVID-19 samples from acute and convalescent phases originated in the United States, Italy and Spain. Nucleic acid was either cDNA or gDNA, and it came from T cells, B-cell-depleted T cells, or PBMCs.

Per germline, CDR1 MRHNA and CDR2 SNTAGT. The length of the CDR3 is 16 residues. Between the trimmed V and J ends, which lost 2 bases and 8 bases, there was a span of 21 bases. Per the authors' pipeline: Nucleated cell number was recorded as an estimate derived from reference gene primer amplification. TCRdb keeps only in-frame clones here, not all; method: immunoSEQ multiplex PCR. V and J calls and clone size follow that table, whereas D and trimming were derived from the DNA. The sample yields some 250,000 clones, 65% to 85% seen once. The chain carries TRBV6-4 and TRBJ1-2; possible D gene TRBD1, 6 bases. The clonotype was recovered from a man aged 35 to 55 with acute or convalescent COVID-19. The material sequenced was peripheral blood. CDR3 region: CASSDLWTADFGGYTF. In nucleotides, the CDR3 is TGTGCCAGCAGTGACCTTTGGACAGCCGATTTTGGGGGCTACACCTTC.